The next 21 T cell receptor beta chains were all read from a single sample in a study of blood T cell repertoires in COVID-19. Using immunoSEQ multiplex PCR, the repertoire was profiled, and TCRdb retains in-frame clones only, with some absent. The sample records around 150,000 clones, 70% to 90% being singletons. What was sequenced was peripheral blood. The receptors were gathered from a man aged 60-69 years with acute or convalescent COVID-19.

The chain has TRBV6-5 and TRBJ1-4; TRBD1 matches 10 bases. From germline, CDR1 is MNHEY and CDR2 SVGAGI. CDR3 size: 14 residues. V shed 6 bases and J 3 bases; nucleotides not matched to a gene: 1. CDR3 sequence: CASRGTGANEKLFF. Written as DNA, the CDR3 is TGTGCCAGCAGAGGGACAGGGGCTAATGAAAAACTGTTTTTT.

V usage is TRBV27 and J usage is TRBJ1-5; possibly TRBD1 for D (6 bases). The CDR3 covers 13 residues. V was cut by 6 bases and J by 6 bases, with 12 bases left in between. Germline CDR1 is MNHEY and CDR2 is SMNVEV (reference sequence). CDR3 protein: CASSPGGPQPQHF. DNA for the CDR3: TGTGCCAGCAGCCCGGGGGGCCCTCAGCCCCAGCATTTT.

The chain employs TRBV24-1 and TRBJ1-5; D uncertain. The CDR3 extends over 12 amino acids. The germline V gene has CDR1 KGHDR and CDR2 SFDVKD. V was pared by 2 bases and J by 7 bases, with 5 bases between. The CDR3, as DNA: TGTGCCACCAGTGATTCGCGGCAGCCCCAGCATTTT. Its protein is CATSDSRQPQHF.

The rearrangement links TRBV24-1 to TRBJ1-5, with D unclear. This CDR3 has 22 amino acids. Trimming removed 2 bases from V and 0 bases from J, with 28 bases in between. CDR1 is KGHDR and CDR2 is SFDVKD in the germline V gene. The DNA of the CDR3 is TGTGCCACCAGTGATTGGCCCGGGGTTGTCGACGGGAAGAGGTATAGCAATCAGCCCCAGCATTTT. It translates to CATSDWPGVVDGKRYSNQPQHF.

This clone was seen more than once but under ten times. The rearrangement joins TRBV5-5 to TRBJ1-5, with D perhaps matching TRBD1 (6 bases). CDR3 size: 16 residues. The ends were cut back, 4 bases at V and 4 bases at J, with 18 bases in the middle. Germline V gene lookup returns CDR1 SGHKS and CDR2 YYEKEE (reference sequence). Here the CDR3 DNA reads TGTGCCAGCAGCGCCGAACAGGGTCGGGCTAATCAGCCCCAGCATTTT. Translating gives CASSAEQGRANQPQHF.

The chain links TRBV2 to TRBJ1-2; D ambiguous. The CDR3 consists of 13 residues. V was shortened by 10 bases and J by 2 bases, with 14 bases between the two germline ends. Germline V gives CDR1 SNHLY, CDR2 FYNNEI. CDR3 in DNA: TGTGCCACCAGCCGGGTTCCAAACTATGGCTACACCTTC. Translation gives CATSRVPNYGYTF.

This rearrangement joins TRBV9 to TRBJ1-2; D possibly corresponds to TRBD1 (5 bases). The germline gives CDR1 SGDLS, CDR2 YYNGEE. The CDR3 loop spans 15 amino acids. Trimming shortened V by 2 bases and J by 8 bases, and 19 bases separated the two germline ends. The CDR3 DNA follows: TGTGCCAGCAGCGTCCAAATCGGGGGAGCGGGGGGCTACACCTTC. Protein product: CASSVQIGGAGGYTF.

The chain recombines TRBV2 with TRBJ1-4; 8 bases fit TRBD1. CDR1 and CDR2 from the germline V gene are SNHLY and FYNNEI. V lost 10 bases and J lost 10; bases outside the gene matches: 5. This CDR3 has 11 amino acids. The CDR3 loop reads CAIWTGRKLFF. The CDR3 bases are TGTGCCATATGGACAGGGAGAAAACTGTTTTTT.

The chain is built from TRBV5-4 and TRBJ2-7, with a possible D match to TRBD1 (5 bases). There are 14 residues in the CDR3. CDR1 SGHNT and CDR2 YYREEE come from the germline V gene (reference sequence). Trimming took 2 bases from V and 3 from J, leaving 12 bases between them. CDR3 coding DNA: TGTGCCAGCAGCTTCGTAGGGGCGGACTACGAGCAGTACTTC. Its protein is CASSFVGADYEQYF.

This clone has just a few counts. The chain recombines TRBV5-1 with TRBJ1-3, with 7 bases aligning to TRBD1. This CDR3 has 17 amino acids. V shed 4 bases, J shed 0 bases, and the junction held 10 bases outside the gene matches. CDR1 and CDR2 (germline): SGHRS, YFSETQ. The CDR3 DNA is TGCGCCAGCAGCGAACACATAACAGGGGACTCTGGAAACACCATATATTTT. Amino acid sequence: CASSEHITGDSGNTIYF.

The chain employs TRBV6-5 and TRBJ2-3; the D gene is possibly TRBD2 (5 bases). V lost 7 bases and J 9 bases, leaving 17 bases between the germline ends. The CDR3 spans 13 residues. The V gene's germline CDR1 is MNHEY and CDR2 SVGAGI. The DNA of the CDR3 is TGTGCCAGCACCCCGCCGTTTCAGCGGACGCAGTATTTT. It encodes CASTPPFQRTQYF.

V and J are TRBV14 and TRBJ2-1; 14 positions match TRBD2. The CDR3 runs to 19 residues. The V segment lost 2 bases and the J segment 1 base; nucleotides outside the gene matches: 7. Germline V gene lookup returns CDR1 SGHDN and CDR2 FVKESK. The CDR3, as DNA: TGTGCCAGCAGCCAAATGACTAGCGGGGGGGCAGATTCCTACAATGAGCAGTTCTTC. This codes for CASSQMTSGGADSYNEQFF.

The sample holds one count of this clone. V gene TRBV19 combines with J gene TRBJ1-2; the D is unclear. Germline V gene data show CDR1 as LNHDA and CDR2 as SQIVND (reference sequence). The CDR3 is made up of 13 amino acids. V was pared by 3 bases and J by 4 bases, with 9 bases between. CDR3 DNA sequence: TGTGCCAGTAGTATCGGCCAGGTCTATGGCTACACCTTC. This codes for CASSIGQVYGYTF.

A word on this clone: The germline gene is not matched at one end of the junction; a read error may be the cause. This chain links TRBV5-1 with TRBJ1-1; D call uncertain. This CDR3 spans 14 amino acids. Germline values: CDR1 SGHRS, CDR2 YFSETQ. CDR3 region: CASSLERGETGAFF. CDR3 DNA: TGCGCCAGCAGCTTGGAGAGAGGAGAAACTGGAGCTTTCTTT.

In this sample, this clone turned up once. The V gene is TRBV11-1, the J gene TRBJ2-7; TRBD2 matches 7 bases. V lost 1 base to trimming and J lost 3 bases; unmatched junction nucleotides: 6. In germline, CDR1 is SGHAT, CDR2 FQDESV (reference sequence). The CDR3 has 15 amino acids. The DNA for the CDR3 is TGTGCCAGCAGCTTAGAGATCGGGGAGGGCTACGAGCAGTACTTC. Amino acids: CASSLEIGEGYEQYF.

This rearrangement joins TRBV5-1 to TRBJ1-2; no clear D gene. The CDR3 has 15 amino acids. Germline values: CDR1 SGHRS, CDR2 YFSETQ. V lost 0 bases and J lost 6, with 15 bases in between. The CDR3, as DNA: TGCGCCAGCAGCTTGGCCGGGATTCAAGGGAATGGCTACACCTTC. The encoded protein is CASSLAGIQGNGYTF.

This clone was counted once. The chain links TRBV4-1 to TRBJ1-6, with 8 bases matching TRBD1. The CDR3 consists of 19 residues. The germline V gene has CDR1 MGHRA and CDR2 YSYEKL. J gave up 0 bases and V 0 bases, and 7 bases lay outside the gene matches. The CDR3 DNA follows: TGCGCCAGCAGCCAAGATCGGAAACAGGGGGTCTCCTATAATTCACCCCTCCACTTT. Protein: CASSQDRKQGVSYNSPLHF.

V usage is TRBV12-5 and J usage is TRBJ2-7, with a tentative D call TRBD1 (5 bases). V gave up 0 bases and J gave up 2 bases, with 14 bases separating them. The CDR3 length is 16 residues. Germline CDR1 is LGHNT and CDR2 is FRNRAP. The CDR3 sequence: CASGLVSRTNPYEQYF. The CDR3 DNA follows: TGTGCTAGTGGTTTGGTAAGTCGGACAAATCCCTACGAGCAGTACTTC.

V is TRBV6-6 and J is TRBJ2-7; D is unresolved. The CDR3 totals 14 residues. Germline V CDR1 and CDR2: MNHNY, SVGAGI (reference sequence). V was cut by 5 bases and J by 3 bases, with 14 bases left in between. CDR3 bases: TGTGCCAGCAGTCCATCCGGGTCGCTCTACGAGCAGTACTTC. Amino acid sequence: CASSPSGSLYEQYF.

J is TRBJ2-3 and V is TRBV5-1; 11 nucleotides match TRBD2. V lost 1 base, J lost 0 bases, and 10 bases stayed unmatched. In germline, CDR1 is SGHRS, CDR2 YFSETQ. The CDR3 loop spans 19 amino acids. CDR3 nucleotides: TGCGCCAGCAGCTTGTTTCCACTAGCGGGGGCCCCCAGCACAGATACGCAGTATTTT. Amino acids: CASSLFPLAGAPSTDTQYF. The variable domain in full, completed from reference TRBV5-1 and TRBJ2-3, reads KAGVTQTPRYLIKTRGQQVTLSCSPISGHRSVSWYQQTPGQGLQFLFEYFSETQRNKGNFPGRFSGRQFSNSRSEMNVSTLELGDSALYLCASSLFPLAGAPSTDTQYFGPGTRLTVL.

The chain is built from TRBV6-5 and TRBJ1-1; the D is unclear. The germline V gene encodes CDR1 MNHEY and CDR2 SVGAGI. The CDR3 is 10 residues long. V shed 8 bases and J shed 4 bases, with 5 bases lying between them. The DNA of the CDR3 is TGTGCCAGCCAGTCCACTGAAGCTTTCTTT. Translation: CASQSTEAFF.